This TCR beta chain was profiled in a study of blood T cell repertoires in COVID-19. The overall study: The samples span acute and convalescent COVID-19 from the United States, Italy and Spain. T cells, B-cell-depleted T cells, or PBMCs provided the cDNA or gDNA that served as material.

Patients in Seattle were enrolled during active infection, then followed longitudinally. Germline V gene sequence: CDR1 SGHRS, CDR2 YFSETQ. Trimming left V 3 bases short and J 1 base short, with 13 bases between. The CDR3 has 16 residues. The repertoire was sequenced with immunoSEQ multiplex PCR; TCRdb's copy has only in-frame clones and lacks some. The sample includes approximately 330,000 clones, around 90% of them seen just once. This TCR derives from a man aged 30 to 45 with COVID-19, enrolled during active disease. Sequencing input: peripheral blood. The V gene is TRBV5-1, the J gene TRBJ2-2; weak D call: TRBD1 (6 bases). The CDR3 DNA reads as TGCGCCAGCAGCTCCACCGGGACACTGAACACCGGGGAGCTGTTTTTT. This gives the protein CASSSTGTLNTGELFF. Based on the CDR3 plus reference TRBV5-1 and TRBJ2-2, the full variable domain is KAGVTQTPRYLIKTRGQQVTLSCSPISGHRSVSWYQQTPGQGLQFLFEYFSETQRNKGNFPGRFSGRQFSNSRSEMNVSTLELGDSALYLCASSSTGTLNTGELFFGEGSRLTVL.